This TCR beta chain comes out of a study of T-cell reconstitution after alpha-beta-depleted transplantation in children. The CDR3 has 14 residues. V was shortened by 0 bases and J by 6 bases, with 12 bases between the two germline ends. Germline CDR1 SQVTM, CDR2 ANQGSEA. The study's findings and limits: Several hundred graft clones that had expanded were reportedly the source of alpha-beta T cells about two months after transplant. The high TCRbeta diversity at day 60 in some patients came from surviving recipient T cells and thymic progenitors.

On this clonotype: Its antigen is still unknown.

As it was prepared, the TCRbeta library received unique molecular identifiers. TCRdb reprocessed the PCR reads via MiXCR and lists one record per CDR3 protein. The sample has fewer than 1 million distinct CDR3 sequences; around 15% are singletons. This TCR derives from a male patient younger than 18 who had a stem cell transplant for acute lymphoblastic leukemia, so the T cells may come from the graft donor. The starting material was PBMCs, mostly from graft donor cells, obtained 360 days after TCRalphabeta/CD19-depleted stem cell transplant. This chain connects TRBV29-1 to TRBJ2-1, with D perhaps TRBD2 (6 bases). DNA for the CDR3: TGCAGCGTTGAAGATTCGGGGGTGTCCAATGAGCAGTTCTTC. It yields the protein CSVEDSGVSNEQFF.